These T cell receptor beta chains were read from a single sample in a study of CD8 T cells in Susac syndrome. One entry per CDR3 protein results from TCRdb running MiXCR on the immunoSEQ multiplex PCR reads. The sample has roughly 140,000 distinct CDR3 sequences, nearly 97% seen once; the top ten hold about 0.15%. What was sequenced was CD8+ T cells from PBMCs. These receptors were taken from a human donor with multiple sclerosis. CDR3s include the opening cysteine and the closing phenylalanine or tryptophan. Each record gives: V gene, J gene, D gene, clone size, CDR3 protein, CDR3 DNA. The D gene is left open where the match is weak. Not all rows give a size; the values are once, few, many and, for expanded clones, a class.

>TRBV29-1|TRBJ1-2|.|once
CSVESWPADGYTF
TGCAGCGTTGAATCGTGGCCGGCGGATGGCTACACCTTC
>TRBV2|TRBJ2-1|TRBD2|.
CASSETSKYNEQFF
TGTGCCAGCAGTGAGACTAGCAAGTACAATGAGCAGTTCTTC
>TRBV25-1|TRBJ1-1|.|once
CASSAPGRVNTEAFF
TGTGCCAGCAGTGCCCCGGGACGGGTGAACACTGAAGCTTTCTTT
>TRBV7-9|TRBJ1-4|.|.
CASEGEKLFF
TGTGCCAGCGAGGGGGAAAAACTGTTTTTT
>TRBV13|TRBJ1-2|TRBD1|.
CASSLQQGAWGYTF
TGTGCCAGCAGCTTACAACAGGGGGCGTGGGGCTACACCTTC
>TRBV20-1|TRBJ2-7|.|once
CSAQEWGARSGLYEQYF
TGCAGTGCCCAGGAATGGGGGGCCCGCTCAGGGTTATACGAGCAGTACTTC
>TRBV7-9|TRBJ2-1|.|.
CASRHEVNEQFF
TGTGCCAGCCGGCATGAGGTCAATGAGCAGTTCTTC
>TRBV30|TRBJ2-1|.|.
CAWRGTGSGEQFF
TGTGCCTGGAGGGGAACAGGGAGCGGTGAGCAGTTCTTC
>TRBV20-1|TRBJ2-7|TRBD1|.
CSAILGDRDPYEQYF
TGCAGTGCTATTCTAGGGGACAGGGACCCCTACGAGCAGTACTTC
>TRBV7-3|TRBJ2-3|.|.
CASSLSGGAPDTQYF
TGTGCCAGCAGCTTAAGTGGGGGGGCCCCAGATACGCAGTATTTT
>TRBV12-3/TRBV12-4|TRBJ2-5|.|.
CASSPGQAVWTQYF
TGTGCCAGCAGCCCGGGGCAGGCCGTGTGGACCCAGTACTTC
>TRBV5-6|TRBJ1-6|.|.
CASSLVRDTGFSPLHF
TGTGCCAGCAGCTTGGTCCGGGACACAGGGTTTTCACCCCTCCACTTT
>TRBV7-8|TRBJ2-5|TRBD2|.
CASRRGGGIQETQYF
TGTGCCAGCAGAAGGGGCGGGGGGATCCAAGAGACCCAGTACTTC
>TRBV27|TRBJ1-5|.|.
CASSWDLDQPQHF
TGTGCCAGCAGTTGGGACCTCGATCAGCCCCAGCATTTT
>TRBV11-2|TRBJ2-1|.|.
CASSVDFYYNEQFF
TGTGCCAGCAGCGTGGACTTCTACTACAATGAGCAGTTCTTC
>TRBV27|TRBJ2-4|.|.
CASSLSIKAVNIQYF
TGTGCCAGCAGTTTATCGATCAAGGCAGTGAACATTCAGTACTTC